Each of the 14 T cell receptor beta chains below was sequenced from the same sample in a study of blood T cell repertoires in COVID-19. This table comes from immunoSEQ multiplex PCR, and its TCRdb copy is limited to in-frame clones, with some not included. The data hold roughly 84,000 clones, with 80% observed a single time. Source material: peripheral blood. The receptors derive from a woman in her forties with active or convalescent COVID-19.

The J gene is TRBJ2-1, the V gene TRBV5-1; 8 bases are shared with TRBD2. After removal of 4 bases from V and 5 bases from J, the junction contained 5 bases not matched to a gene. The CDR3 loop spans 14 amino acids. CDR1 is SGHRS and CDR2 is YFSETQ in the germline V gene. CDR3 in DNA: TGCGCCAGCAGCCATACTAGCGGAAACAATGAGCAGTTCTTC. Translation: CASSHTSGNNEQFF. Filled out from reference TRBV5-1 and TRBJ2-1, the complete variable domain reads KAGVTQTPRYLIKTRGQQVTLSCSPISGHRSVSWYQQTPGQGLQFLFEYFSETQRNKGNFPGRFSGRQFSNSRSEMNVSTLELGDSALYLCASSHTSGNNEQFFGPGTRLTVL.

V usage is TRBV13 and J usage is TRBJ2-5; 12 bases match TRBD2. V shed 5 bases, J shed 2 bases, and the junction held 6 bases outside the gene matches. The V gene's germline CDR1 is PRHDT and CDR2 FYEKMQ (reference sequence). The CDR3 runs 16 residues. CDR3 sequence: CASSGGTSGPQETQYF. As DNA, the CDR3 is TGTGCCAGCAGCGGAGGGACTAGCGGGCCTCAAGAGACCCAGTACTTC.

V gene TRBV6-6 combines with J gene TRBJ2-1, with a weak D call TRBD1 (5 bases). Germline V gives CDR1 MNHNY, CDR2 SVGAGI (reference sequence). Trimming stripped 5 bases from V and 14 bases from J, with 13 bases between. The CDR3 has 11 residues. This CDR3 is CASSIQDKEFF. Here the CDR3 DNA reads TGTGCCAGCAGTATTCAGGACAAGGAGTTCTTC.

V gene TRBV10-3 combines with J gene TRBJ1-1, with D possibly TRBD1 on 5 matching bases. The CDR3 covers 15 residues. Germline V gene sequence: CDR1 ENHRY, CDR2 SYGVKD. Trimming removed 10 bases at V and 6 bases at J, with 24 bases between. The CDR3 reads CATNPGGGKRAEAFF. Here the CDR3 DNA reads TGTGCCACGAACCCCGGGGGAGGGAAAAGGGCTGAAGCTTTCTTT.

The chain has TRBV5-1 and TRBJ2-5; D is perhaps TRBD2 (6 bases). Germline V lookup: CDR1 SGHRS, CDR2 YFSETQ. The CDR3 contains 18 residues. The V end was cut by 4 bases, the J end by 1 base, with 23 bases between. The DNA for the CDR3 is TGCGCCAGCAGCACCGGGGCCCTCCAAAATAGCGGCCAAGAGACCCAGTACTTC. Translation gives CASSTGALQNSGQETQYF.

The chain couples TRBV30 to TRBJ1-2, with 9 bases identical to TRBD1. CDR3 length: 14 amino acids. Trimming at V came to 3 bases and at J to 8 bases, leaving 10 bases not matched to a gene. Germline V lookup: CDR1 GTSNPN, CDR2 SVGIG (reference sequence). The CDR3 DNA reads TGTGCCTGGAGCCCCACCGGGACAGGGCCCGGCTACACCTTC. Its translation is CAWSPTGTGPGYTF.

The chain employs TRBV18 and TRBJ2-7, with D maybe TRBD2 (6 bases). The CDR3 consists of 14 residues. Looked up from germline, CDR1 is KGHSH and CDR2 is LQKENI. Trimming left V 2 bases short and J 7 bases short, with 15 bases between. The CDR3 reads CASSPTGRGMEQYF. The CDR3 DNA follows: TGTGCCAGCTCACCAACGGGGCGGGGCATGGAGCAGTACTTC.

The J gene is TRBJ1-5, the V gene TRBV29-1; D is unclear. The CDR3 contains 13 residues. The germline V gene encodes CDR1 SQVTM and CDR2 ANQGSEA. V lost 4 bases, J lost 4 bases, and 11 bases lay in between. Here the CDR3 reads CSVAWGVNQPQHF. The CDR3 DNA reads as TGCAGCGTTGCTTGGGGAGTTAATCAGCCCCAGCATTTT.

CDR3 coding DNA: TGTGCCAGCAGTTACTCCGGCAGGGCTGGGGCCAACGTCCTGACTTTC. It encodes CASSYSGRAGANVLTF. The V gene is TRBV6-5, the J gene TRBJ2-6, with D possibly being TRBD1 (5 bases). V was shortened by 0 bases and J by 2 bases, with 8 bases between the two germline ends. Germline assignment: CDR1 MNHEY and CDR2 SVGAGI. The CDR3 spans 16 residues.

The CDR3 loop is CASSYGSGYSNQPQHF. The CDR3 DNA is TGTGCCAGCAGTTACGGGTCGGGATATAGCAATCAGCCCCAGCATTTT. The chain is built from TRBV6-2 or TRBV6-3 and TRBJ1-5, with D hard to call. V dropped 2 bases and J dropped 0 bases, with 11 bases sitting between them. From germline, CDR1 is MNHEY and CDR2 SVGEGT. This CDR3 comprises 16 residues.

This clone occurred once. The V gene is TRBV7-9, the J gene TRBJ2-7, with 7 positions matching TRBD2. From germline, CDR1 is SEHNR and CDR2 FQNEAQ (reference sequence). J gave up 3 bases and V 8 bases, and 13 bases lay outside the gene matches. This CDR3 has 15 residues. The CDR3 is CASRSGGGPGYEQYF. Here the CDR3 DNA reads TGTGCCAGCCGATCCGGGGGAGGGCCGGGCTACGAGCAGTACTTC.

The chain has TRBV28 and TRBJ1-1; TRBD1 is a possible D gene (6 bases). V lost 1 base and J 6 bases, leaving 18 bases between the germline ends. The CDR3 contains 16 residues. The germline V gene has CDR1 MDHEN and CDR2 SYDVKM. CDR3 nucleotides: TGTGCCAGCAGTTTATTCTTCGGTCAGGGGTGGGCTGAAGCTTTCTTT. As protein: CASSLFFGQGWAEAFF. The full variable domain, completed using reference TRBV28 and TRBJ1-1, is DVKVTQSSRYLVKRTGEKVFLECVQDMDHENMFWYRQDPGLGLRLIYFSYDVKMKEKGDIPEGYSVSREKKERFSLILESASTNQTSMYLCASSLFFGQGWAEAFFGQGTRLTVV.

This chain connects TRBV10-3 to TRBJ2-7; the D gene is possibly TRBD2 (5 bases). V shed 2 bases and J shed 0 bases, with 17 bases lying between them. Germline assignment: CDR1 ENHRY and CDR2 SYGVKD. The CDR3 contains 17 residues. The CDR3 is CAISEPPGMRSSYEQYF. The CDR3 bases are TGTGCCATCAGTGAGCCCCCCGGGATGCGCAGCTCCTACGAGCAGTACTTC.

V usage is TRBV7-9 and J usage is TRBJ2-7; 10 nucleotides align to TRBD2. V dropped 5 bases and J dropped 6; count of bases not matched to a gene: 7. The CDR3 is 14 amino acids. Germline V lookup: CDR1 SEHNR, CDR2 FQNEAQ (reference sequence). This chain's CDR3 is CASSQAGGPFEQYF. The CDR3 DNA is TGTGCCAGCAGCCAAGCGGGGGGGCCCTTCGAGCAGTACTTC.